This T cell receptor beta chain emerged from a study of T cells in Graves' hyperthyroidism and ophthalmopathy. TCR beta CDR3 sequences were amplified from RNA transcripts. The HTBI primer set served for first-round RT-PCR of the TCR CDR3. MiXCR, applied by TCRdb to the multiplex PCR reads, yields one record per CDR3 protein. The table has approximately 590,000 distinct CDR3 sequences, just over 45% seen once. This receptor was obtained from a woman between 18 and 30 years old with Graves' hyperthyroidism. Sequencing was performed on peripheral blood or thyroid tissue (not recorded which).

The CDR3 region has the DNA TGTGCCAGTAGTCTCCCCGCAGGGTCGGGTCAGCCCCAGCATTTT. Amino acids: CASSLPAGSGQPQHF. This sequence joins TRBV19 and TRBJ1-5, with D possibly TRBD1 on 5 matching bases. Trimming left V 5 bases short and J 6 bases short, with 17 bases between. CDR1 and CDR2 (germline): LNHDA, SQIVND (reference sequence). This CDR3 region has 15 residues.